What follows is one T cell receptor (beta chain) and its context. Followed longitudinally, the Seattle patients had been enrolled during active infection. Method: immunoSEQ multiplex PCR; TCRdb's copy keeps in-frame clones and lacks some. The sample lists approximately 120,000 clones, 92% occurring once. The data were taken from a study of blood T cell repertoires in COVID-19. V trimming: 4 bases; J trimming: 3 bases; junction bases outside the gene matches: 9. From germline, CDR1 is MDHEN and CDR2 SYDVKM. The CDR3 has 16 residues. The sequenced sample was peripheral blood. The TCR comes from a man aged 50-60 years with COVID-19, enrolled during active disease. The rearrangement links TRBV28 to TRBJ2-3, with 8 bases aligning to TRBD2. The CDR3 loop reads CASSSVREGVTDTQYF. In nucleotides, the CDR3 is TGTGCCAGCAGTTCGGTACGGGAGGGCGTGACAGATACGCAGTATTTT.